This T cell receptor beta chain originates from a study of T cells in Graves' hyperthyroidism and ophthalmopathy. Germline CDR1 reads LNHDA; CDR2 reads SQIVND (reference sequence). The CDR3 spans 13 residues. The source material, RNA transcripts, was used to amplify TCR beta CDR3 regions. A first-round RT-PCR of the TCR CDR3 used the HTBI primer set. Each CDR3 protein gets one entry after TCRdb re-called the multiplex PCR reads with MiXCR. The top ten clones hold over 25% of a sample with a few hundred thousand distinct CDR3 sequences, about 15% of them seen once. On this clonotype itself: Compared with germline, one end of the junction differs, possibly owing to a read error.

The sequence was collected from a young woman with Graves' hyperthyroidism. The specimen sequenced was blood. The chain combines TRBV19 with TRBJ1-5; D is unclear. The CDR3 reads CASSIMGNQPQRF. The CDR3 bases are TGTGCCAGTAGCATAATGGGGAATCAGCCCCAGCGTTTT.